This is a list of T cell receptor beta chains from one sample in a study of molecular identifiers for immune sequencing clone quantification. Using its own MiXCR run on the PCR reads, TCRdb lists one record per CDR3 protein. This sample yields about 68,000 distinct CDR3 sequences, of which less than 20% are seen a single time; about 1.5% belongs to the top ten. Input material: naive CD8+ T cells from blood, with Jurkat cell RNA spiked in. The receptors were sampled from a human donor in good health. Some libraries in this study had Jurkat cell RNA spiked in. CDR3s include the opening cysteine and the closing phenylalanine or tryptophan.

v_gene: TRBV21-1
len: 18
CDR3aa: CASSKESLFREAQETQYF

v_gene: TRBV20-1
len: 14
CDR3aa: CSASGTGAYNEQFF

v_gene: TRBV19
len: 14
CDR3aa: CASSMSSGTHTQYF

v_gene: TRBV5-6
len: 16
CDR3aa: CASSLGLLLDQETQYF

v_gene: TRBV4-1
len: 15
CDR3aa: CASSHPAGGDNEQFF

v_gene: TRBV5-4
len: 12
CDR3aa: CASKWNTGELFF

v_gene: TRBV27
len: 14
CDR3aa: CASTRDRGTDTQYF

v_gene: TRBV19
len: 17
CDR3aa: CASSPTSGRFSYNEQFF

v_gene: TRBV25-1
len: 16
CDR3aa: CASSDSRGGGTETQYF

v_gene: TRBV28
len: 16
CDR3aa: CASSPLGGASTDTQYF

v_gene: TRBV12-3/TRBV12-4
len: 13
CDR3aa: CASRTGMGETQYF

v_gene: TRBV29-1
len: 13
CDR3aa: CSVEVNPGYEQYF

v_gene: TRBV27
len: 14
CDR3aa: CASSLIGRNYEQYF

v_gene: TRBV19
len: 17
CDR3aa: CASSPSTWAGGSDTQYF

v_gene: TRBV27
len: 16
CDR3aa: CASSLSLQGADYEQYF

v_gene: TRBV6-6
len: 15
CDR3aa: CASSFGLPGAGELFF

v_gene: TRBV6-2/TRBV6-3
len: 11
CDR3aa: CASDFEDTQYF

v_gene: TRBV19
len: 15
CDR3aa: CASSMGLLAGGELFF

v_gene: TRBV7-9
len: 14
CDR3aa: CASSLRQPIYEQYF

v_gene: TRBV10-3
len: 16
CDR3aa: CAISAGPTELNPPLHF

v_gene: TRBV20-1
len: 15
CDR3aa: CSAPWTSGFTDTQYF

v_gene: TRBV12-3/TRBV12-4
len: 14
CDR3aa: CASSPPGQGMGYTF

v_gene: TRBV3-1
len: 15
CDR3aa: CASSQAAGVGYEQYF

v_gene: TRBV2
len: 14
CDR3aa: CASSGGEAVYEQYF

v_gene: TRBV6-5
len: 15
CDR3aa: CASSYSYGRAAEAFF

v_gene: TRBV27
len: 15
CDR3aa: CASKLTGSSGNTIYF

v_gene: TRBV27
len: 14
CDR3aa: CASSSWGREETQYF

v_gene: TRBV6-6
len: 16
CDR3aa: CASSSGRLADYNEQFF

v_gene: TRBV27
len: 17
CDR3aa: CASSLIRLAGSTDTQYF

v_gene: TRBV7-6
len: 13
CDR3aa: CASSSSITNELFF

v_gene: TRBV7-3
len: 16
CDR3aa: CASSAGVQATYNEQFF